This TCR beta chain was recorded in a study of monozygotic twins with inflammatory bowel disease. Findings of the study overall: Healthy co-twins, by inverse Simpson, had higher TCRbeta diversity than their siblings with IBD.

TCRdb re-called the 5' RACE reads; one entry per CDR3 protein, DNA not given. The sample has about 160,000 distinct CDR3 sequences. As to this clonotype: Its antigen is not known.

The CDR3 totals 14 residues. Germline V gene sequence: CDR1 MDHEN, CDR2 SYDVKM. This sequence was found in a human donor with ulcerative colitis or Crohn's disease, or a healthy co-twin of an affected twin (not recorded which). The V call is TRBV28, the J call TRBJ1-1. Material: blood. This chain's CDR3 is CASSSRSLNTEAFF. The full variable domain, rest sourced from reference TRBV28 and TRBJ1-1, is DVKVTQSSRYLVKRTGEKVFLECVQDMDHENMFWYRQDPGLGLRLIYFSYDVKMKEKGDIPEGYSVSREKKERFSLILESASTNQTSMYLCASSSRSLNTEAFFGQGTRLTVV.